The 20 T cell receptor beta chains given below trace back to one sample, sequenced in a study of T-cell reconstitution after alpha-beta-depleted transplantation in children. Molecular barcoding with unique molecular identifiers was used for the TCRbeta library. TCRdb itself ran the PCR reads through MiXCR, one entry per CDR3 protein. The table has almost 500,000 distinct CDR3 sequences, around 13% seen once; the top ten hold about 6%. The specimen was PBMCs from the stem cell graft donor, collected from the stem cell graft. The receptors were sampled from a human donor who donated a stem cell graft to a child with combined immunodeficiency.

This clonotype came up a few times. This sequence joins TRBV3-1 and TRBJ2-7; 7 bases line up with TRBD2. Germline assignment: CDR1 LGHDT and CDR2 YNNKEL (reference sequence). J was trimmed by 4 bases and V by 0 bases; bases with no gene match: 18. This CDR3 is built from 19 residues. The CDR3 protein is CASSQEVGVGGPPRYEQYF. The CDR3 DNA reads as TGTGCCAGCAGCCAAGAGGTGGGAGTGGGAGGGCCTCCGCGTTACGAGCAGTACTTC.

This clonotype showed up just a few times. This sequence joins TRBV7-9 and TRBJ1-1, with D possibly TRBD1 on 5 matching bases. Germline CDR1 and CDR2: SEHNR and FQNEAQ (reference sequence). Trimming left V 1 base short and J 1 base short, with 10 bases between. CDR3 size: 15 residues. The CDR3 bases are TGTGCCAGCAGCTTAGTTCAGGGCCCGAACACTGAAGCTTTCTTT. It yields the protein CASSLVQGPNTEAFF.

This clonotype was detected a few times. The CDR3 DNA follows: TGTGCCATCAGTGAACGACCCCCAGCGGCTTATGGCTACACCTTC. Encoded protein: CAISERPPAAYGYTF. V and J are TRBV10-3 and TRBJ1-2; D is ambiguous. Trimming shortened V by 3 bases and J by 5 bases, and 16 bases separated the two germline ends. The CDR3 contains 15 residues. Germline assignment: CDR1 ENHRY and CDR2 SYGVKD.

V usage is TRBV5-1 and J usage is TRBJ2-3; a weak D match, TRBD2 (5 bases). Per germline, CDR1 SGHRS and CDR2 YFSETQ. The length of the CDR3 is 15 residues. The V end lost 0 bases, the J end lost 2 bases, and 10 bases lay between the germline ends. CDR3 residues: CASSLASDFTDTQYF. CDR3 nucleotides: TGCGCCAGCAGCTTGGCCTCGGACTTCACAGATACGCAGTATTTT.

The rearrangement links TRBV7-9 to TRBJ2-1; D is uncertain. Trimming took 5 bases from V and 7 from J, leaving 15 bases between them. The CDR3 consists of 14 residues. Germline V gives CDR1 SEHNR, CDR2 FQNEAQ (reference sequence). This CDR3 reads CASSAQALVNEQFF. In nucleotides, the CDR3 is TGTGCCAGCAGCGCCCAAGCCCTCGTGAATGAGCAGTTCTTC.

V and J are TRBV13 and TRBJ2-2; D remains ambiguous. Germline assignment: CDR1 PRHDT and CDR2 FYEKMQ (reference sequence). This CDR3 region has 12 residues. V was clipped by 3 bases and J by 7 bases, with 6 bases between them. The CDR3 protein is CASSFRVGELFF. CDR3 nucleotides: TGTGCCAGCAGCTTCCGGGTCGGGGAGCTGTTTTTT.

This clonotype has only a few counts. The chain carries TRBV4-1 and TRBJ2-1; 10 bases map to TRBD2. CDR1 and CDR2 (germline): MGHRA, YSYEKL. The CDR3 sequence is 16 residues long. With 3 bases clipped from V and 7 bases from J, the junction kept 9 bases outside the gene matches. Here the CDR3 DNA reads TGCGCCAGCAGCCACCTAAGCGGGAGGGCCGGGAATGAGCAGTTCTTC. This codes for CASSHLSGRAGNEQFF.

The J gene is TRBJ2-5, the V gene TRBV18; perhaps D is TRBD1 or TRBD2 (6 bases each). This CDR3 contains 17 residues. Trimming took off 3 bases at V and 1 base at J, with 18 bases between the two ends. The germline CDR1 and CDR2 sequences are KGHSH and LQKENI. The CDR3 bases are TGTGCCAGCTCACCGAATAAGGAGGGGGTCTCCCAAGAGACCCAGTACTTC. Its protein product is CASSPNKEGVSQETQYF.

This rearrangement joins TRBV24-1 to TRBJ2-7, with 7 bases fitting TRBD2. The ends lost 1 base at V and 4 bases at J; junction bases unmatched: 12. Germline values: CDR1 KGHDR, CDR2 SFDVKD. The CDR3 is 17 residues long. DNA of the CDR3: TGTGCCACCAGTGATTTTTCCAAGTTCAGCGGGGAGTACGAGCAGTACTTC. Protein product: CATSDFSKFSGEYEQYF.

This clonotype was observed a handful of times. The V call is TRBV6-2 or TRBV6-3, the J call TRBJ1-5, with D uncertain. Trimming took off 7 bases at V and 2 bases at J, with 9 bases between the two ends. The CDR3 is made up of 13 amino acids. Germline values: CDR1 MNHEY, CDR2 SVGEGT. The CDR3 DNA follows: TGTGCCAGCACCCTATATGGCAATCAGCCCCAGCATTTT. This sequence encodes CASTLYGNQPQHF.

This clonotype was picked up many times. At one end, the junction sequence differs from germline, possibly due to a read error. The V gene is TRBV27, the J gene TRBJ2-1, with 8 bases lining up with TRBD2. CDR1 MNHEY and CDR2 SMNVEV come from the germline V gene (reference sequence). The CDR3 has 15 residues. Here the CDR3 reads CASSLFSGSYNEQFF. The CDR3, as DNA: TGTGCCAGCAGCTTATTCAGCGGGAGCTACAATGAGCAGTTCTTC.

In its sample, this clonotype was seen many times. This chain's CDR3 is CASLPGGAYEQYF. As DNA, the CDR3 is TGTGCCAGCCTCCCCGGGGGGGCTTACGAGCAGTACTTC. The V and J genes are TRBV12-3 or TRBV12-4 and TRBJ2-7, with 8 positions matching TRBD2. This CDR3 has 13 residues. Trimming took 8 bases from V and 4 from J; bases not matched to a gene: 7.

This clonotype was picked up a small number of times. The chain couples TRBV5-1 to TRBJ2-3, with D unresolved. The CDR3 covers 15 residues. CDR1 is SGHRS and CDR2 is YFSETQ in the germline V gene. V was clipped by 2 bases and J by 0 bases, with 10 bases between them. CDR3 sequence: CASSLLTSSTDTQYF. The DNA of the CDR3 is TGCGCCAGCAGCTTACTTACCTCTAGCACAGATACGCAGTATTTT.

At least ten counts were recorded for this clonotype. V is TRBV15 and J is TRBJ2-7; D not resolved. Germline CDR1 LNHNV, CDR2 YYDKDF (reference sequence). Trimming left V 0 bases short and J 3 bases short, with 12 bases between. This CDR3 is 15 amino acids long. The CDR3 reads CATSRDRTTNYEQYF. CDR3 DNA: TGTGCCACCAGCAGAGATAGAACAACCAACTACGAGCAGTACTTC. Full variable domain (missing parts from reference TRBV15 and TRBJ2-7): DAMVIQNPRYQVTQFGKPVTLSCSQTLNHNVMYWYQQKSSQAPKLLFHYYDKDFNNEADTPDNFQSRRPNTSFCFLDIRSPGLGDTAMYLCATSRDRTTNYEQYFGPGTRLTVT.

The sample holds a few counts of this clonotype. The CDR3 spells CASSTSVYSNQPQHF. For the CDR3, the DNA is TGTGCCAGCAGTACATCCGTTTATAGCAATCAGCCCCAGCATTTT. The genes are TRBV12-3 or TRBV12-4 and TRBJ1-5, with unresolved D. The V end was cut by 5 bases, the J end by 0 bases, with 11 bases between. This CDR3 is built from 15 residues.

This clonotype was detected only a few times. The chain has TRBV2 and TRBJ2-3; 8 bases line up with TRBD2. Germline V gene sequence: CDR1 SNHLY, CDR2 FYNNEI. This CDR3 region has 19 residues. With 2 bases clipped from V and 1 base from J, the junction kept 14 bases outside the gene matches. CDR3 loop: CASSEPSSISGGGTDTQYF. In DNA, the CDR3 is TGTGCCAGCAGTGAACCTTCGTCTATCAGCGGGGGCGGCACAGATACGCAGTATTTT.

The chain uses TRBV10-3 and TRBJ2-7, with TRBD2 matching over 10 bases. CDR1 is ENHRY and CDR2 is SYGVKD in the germline V gene. The CDR3 length is 15 residues. V was pared by 3 bases and J by 6 bases, with 8 bases of the junction left unmatched. CDR3 nucleotide sequence: TGTGCCATCAGTGACCAAGCGGGGGGGTCTCTCGAGCAGTACTTC. It translates to CAISDQAGGSLEQYF.

J is TRBJ2-3 and V is TRBV5-1; 8 nucleotides match TRBD1. Germline trimming cut 5 bases from V and 2 bases from J; bases unmatched to any gene: 7. CDR3 size: 15 residues. Germline CDR1 is SGHRS and CDR2 is YFSETQ. In DNA form, the CDR3 reads TGCGCCAGCAGTCCGGGACAGGCAATCACAGATACGCAGTATTTT. This codes for CASSPGQAITDTQYF.

A few counts support this clonotype. The CDR3 is CASRRFGLAPDNEQFF. As DNA, the CDR3 is TGTGCCAGCAGACGATTCGGACTAGCCCCGGACAATGAGCAGTTCTTC. This chain joins TRBV6-2 or TRBV6-3 and TRBJ2-1, with 8 bases aligning to TRBD2. This CDR3 comprises 16 residues. Germline V CDR1 and CDR2: MNHEY, SVGEGT. The V segment lost 6 bases and the J segment 5 bases; nucleotides outside the gene matches: 12.

The sample holds a few counts of this clonotype. The V call is TRBV12-3 or TRBV12-4, the J call TRBJ2-4; 7 bases fit TRBD2. The CDR3 spans 16 residues. J was trimmed by 0 bases and V by 0 bases; bases with no gene match: 2. CDR3 amino acids: CASSLAGGGAKNIQYF. DNA for the CDR3: TGTGCCAGCAGTTTAGCGGGGGGGGGAGCCAAAAACATTCAGTACTTC.